The 6 T cell receptor beta chains listed next were all sequenced from one sample in a study of OX40 agonist ivuxolimab in advanced cancers. Data came from immunoSEQ multiplex PCR; TCRdb stores just in-frame clones and leaves some out. This sample has 25,000 to 30,000 clones, with 82% found just once. Sequenced here: CD4+ or CD8+ T cells sorted from blood, sampled in a trial of the OX40 agonist ivuxolimab. The receptors derive from an adult with an advanced solid tumor such as melanoma, head and neck, liver or kidney cancer.

This chain connects TRBV7-8 to TRBJ2-1; D is unresolved. This CDR3 has 12 amino acids. V lost 1 base and J 10 bases, leaving 8 bases between the germline ends. Germline values: CDR1 SGHVS, CDR2 FQNEAQ. The CDR3 DNA follows: TGTGCCAGCAGCTTAGGGGCTCCCGAGCAGTTCTTC. This gives the protein CASSLGAPEQFF.

The chain recombines TRBV9 with TRBJ2-1; 10 positions match TRBD2. Germline loops: CDR1 SGDLS, CDR2 YYNGEE. V was pared by 6 bases and J by 6 bases, with 3 bases of the junction left unmatched. The CDR3 sequence is 13 residues long. CDR3 DNA: TGTGCCAGCACAAGCGGGAGGGGCAATGAGCAGTTCTTC. It codes for CASTSGRGNEQFF.

The chain links TRBV6-4 to TRBJ2-3; TRBD1 is a possible D gene (5 bases). CDR1 MRHNA and CDR2 SNTAGT come from the germline V gene. Trimming cost V 7 bases and J 0 bases, with 14 bases left between them. The CDR3 is 15 amino acids. The DNA of the CDR3 is TGTGCCAGCAAACCAGACAGAGCTAGCACAGATACGCAGTATTTT. It encodes CASKPDRASTDTQYF.

This chain connects TRBV4-2 to TRBJ2-5; no clear D. Trimming cost V 1 base and J 2 bases, with 14 bases left between them. The CDR3 is 16 amino acids. CDR1 and CDR2 (germline): LGHNA, YNFKEQ. CDR3 nucleotides: TGTGCCAGCAGCCAAGCAAGTCTGGCGGAACAAGAGACCCAGTACTTC. Its protein is CASSQASLAEQETQYF.

This chain joins TRBV13 and TRBJ2-1; D is ambiguous. This CDR3 has 13 amino acids. V was pared by 5 bases and J by 4 bases, with 9 bases between. Germline CDR1 reads PRHDT; CDR2 reads FYEKMQ (reference sequence). CDR3 protein: CASSGTAYNEQFF. CDR3 coding DNA: TGTGCCAGCAGCGGAACAGCGTACAATGAGCAGTTCTTC.

The rearrangement joins TRBV28 to TRBJ1-6; maybe TRBD1 (5 bases). Trimming stripped 5 bases from V and 9 bases from J, with 8 bases between. In germline, CDR1 is MDHEN, CDR2 SYDVKM. The CDR3 covers 12 residues. Here the CDR3 reads CASSMDTSPLHF. In nucleotides, the CDR3 is TGTGCCAGCAGTATGGACACTTCACCCCTCCACTTT. Full variable domain (rest looked up from reference TRBV28 and TRBJ1-6): DVKVTQSSRYLVKRTGEKVFLECVQDMDHENMFWYRQDPGLGLRLIYFSYDVKMKEKGDIPEGYSVSREKKERFSLILESASTNQTSMYLCASSMDTSPLHFGNGTRLTVT.